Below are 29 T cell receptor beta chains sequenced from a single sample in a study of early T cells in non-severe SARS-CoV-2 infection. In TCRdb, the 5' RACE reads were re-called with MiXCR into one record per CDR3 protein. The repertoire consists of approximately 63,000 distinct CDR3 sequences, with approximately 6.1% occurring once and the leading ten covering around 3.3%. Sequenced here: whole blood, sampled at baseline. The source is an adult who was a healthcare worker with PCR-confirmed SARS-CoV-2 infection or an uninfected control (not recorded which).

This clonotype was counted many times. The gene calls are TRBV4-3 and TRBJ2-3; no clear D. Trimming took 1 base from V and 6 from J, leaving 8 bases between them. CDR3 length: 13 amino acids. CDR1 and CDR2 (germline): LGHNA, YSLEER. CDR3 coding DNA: TGCGCCAGCAGCCAAGTCCGAAGCGATACGCAGTATTTT. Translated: CASSQVRSDTQYF.

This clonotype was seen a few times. CDR3 DNA: TGCAGCGTCCGACAGTGGGAGACCCAGTACTTC. Its protein product is CSVRQWETQYF. The chain is built from TRBV29-1 and TRBJ2-5, with D perhaps matching TRBD1 (5 bases). V dropped 6 bases and J dropped 5 bases, with 10 bases sitting between them. Germline CDR1 and CDR2: SQVTM and ANQGSEA. The CDR3 has 11 amino acids.

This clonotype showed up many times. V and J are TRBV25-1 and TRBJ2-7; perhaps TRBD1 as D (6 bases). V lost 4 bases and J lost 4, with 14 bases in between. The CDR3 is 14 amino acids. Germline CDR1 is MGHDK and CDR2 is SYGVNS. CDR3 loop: CASSGQVIPYEQYF. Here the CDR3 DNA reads TGTGCCAGCAGTGGACAGGTCATCCCATACGAGCAGTACTTC.

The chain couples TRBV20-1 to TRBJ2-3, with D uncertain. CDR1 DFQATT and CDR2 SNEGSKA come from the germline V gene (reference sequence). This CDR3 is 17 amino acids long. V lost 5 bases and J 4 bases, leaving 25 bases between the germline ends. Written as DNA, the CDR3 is TGCAGTGCTCCCCCCTTGGCAGTATCGGTCCCATCAGATACGCAGTATTTT. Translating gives CSAPPLAVSVPSDTQYF.

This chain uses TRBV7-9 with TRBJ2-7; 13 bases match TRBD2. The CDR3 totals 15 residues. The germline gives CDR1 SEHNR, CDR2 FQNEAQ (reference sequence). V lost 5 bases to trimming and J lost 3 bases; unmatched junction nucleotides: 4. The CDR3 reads CASSLTSGRYYEQYF. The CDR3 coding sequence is TGTGCCAGCAGCCTGACTAGCGGGAGGTACTACGAGCAGTACTTC.

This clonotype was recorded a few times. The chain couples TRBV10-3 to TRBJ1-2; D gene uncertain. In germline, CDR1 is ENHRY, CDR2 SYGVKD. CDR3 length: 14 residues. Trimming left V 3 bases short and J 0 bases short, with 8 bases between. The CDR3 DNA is TGTGCCATCAGTGAACGCATATCTAACTATGGCTACACCTTC. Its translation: CAISERISNYGYTF.

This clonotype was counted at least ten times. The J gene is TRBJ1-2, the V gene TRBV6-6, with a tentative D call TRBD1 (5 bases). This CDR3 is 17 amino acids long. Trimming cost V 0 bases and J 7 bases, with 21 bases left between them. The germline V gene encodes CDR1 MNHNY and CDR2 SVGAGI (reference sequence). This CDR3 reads CASSYSRRGVGTPGYTF. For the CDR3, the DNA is TGTGCCAGCAGTTACTCACGCCGGGGGGTTGGGACGCCTGGCTACACCTTC.

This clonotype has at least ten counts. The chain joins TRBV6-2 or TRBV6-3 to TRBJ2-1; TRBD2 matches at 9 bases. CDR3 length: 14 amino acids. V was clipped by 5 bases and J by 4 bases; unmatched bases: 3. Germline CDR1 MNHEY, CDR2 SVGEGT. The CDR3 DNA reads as TGTGCCAGCAGTATTAGCGGGAGTTACAATGAGCAGTTCTTC. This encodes CASSISGSYNEQFF.

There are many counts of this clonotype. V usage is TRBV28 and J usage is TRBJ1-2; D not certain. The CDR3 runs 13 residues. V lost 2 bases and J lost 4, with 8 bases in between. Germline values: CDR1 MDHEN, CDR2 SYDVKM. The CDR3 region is CASSLTDTYGYTF. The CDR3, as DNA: TGTGCCAGCAGTTTAACAGATACCTATGGCTACACCTTC.

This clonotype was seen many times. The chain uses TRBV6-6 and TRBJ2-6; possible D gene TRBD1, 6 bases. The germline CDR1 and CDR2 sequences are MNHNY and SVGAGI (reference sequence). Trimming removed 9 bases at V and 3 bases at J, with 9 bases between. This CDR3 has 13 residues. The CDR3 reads CASTGNGANVLTF. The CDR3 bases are TGTGCCAGTACAGGGAATGGGGCCAACGTCCTGACTTTC.

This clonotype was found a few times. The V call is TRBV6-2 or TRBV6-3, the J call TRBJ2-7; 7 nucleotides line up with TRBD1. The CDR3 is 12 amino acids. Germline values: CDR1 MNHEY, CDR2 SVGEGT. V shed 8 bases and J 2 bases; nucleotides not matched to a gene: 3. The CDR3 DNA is TGTGCCAGCCGGGACAGAGCCTACGAGCAGTACTTC. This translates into CASRDRAYEQYF.

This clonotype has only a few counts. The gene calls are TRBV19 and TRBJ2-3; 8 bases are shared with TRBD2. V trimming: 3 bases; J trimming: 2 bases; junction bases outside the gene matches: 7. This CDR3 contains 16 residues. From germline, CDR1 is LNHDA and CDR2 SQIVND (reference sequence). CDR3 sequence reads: CASSMDTSGITDTQYF. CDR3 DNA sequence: TGTGCCAGTAGTATGGACACTAGCGGCATCACAGATACGCAGTATTTT.

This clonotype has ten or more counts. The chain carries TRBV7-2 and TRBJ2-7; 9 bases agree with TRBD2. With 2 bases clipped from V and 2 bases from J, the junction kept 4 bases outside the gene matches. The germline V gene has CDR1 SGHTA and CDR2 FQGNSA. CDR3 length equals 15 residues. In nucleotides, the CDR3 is TGTGCCAGCAGCTTAACTAGCGGGTCTGCCTACGAGCAGTACTTC. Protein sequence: CASSLTSGSAYEQYF.

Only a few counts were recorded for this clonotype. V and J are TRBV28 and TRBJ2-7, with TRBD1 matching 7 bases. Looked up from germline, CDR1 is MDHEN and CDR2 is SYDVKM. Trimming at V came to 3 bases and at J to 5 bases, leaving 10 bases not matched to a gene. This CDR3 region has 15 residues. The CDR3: CASSFIDQGVDEQYF. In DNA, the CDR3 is TGTGCCAGCAGTTTTATCGATCAGGGGGTAGACGAGCAGTACTTC.

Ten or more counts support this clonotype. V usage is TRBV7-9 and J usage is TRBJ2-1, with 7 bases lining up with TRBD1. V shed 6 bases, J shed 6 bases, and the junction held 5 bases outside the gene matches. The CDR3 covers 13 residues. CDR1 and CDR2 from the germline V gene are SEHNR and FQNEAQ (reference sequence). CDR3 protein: CASSFPGGNEQFF. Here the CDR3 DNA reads TGTGCCAGCAGTTTCCCAGGGGGCAATGAGCAGTTCTTC.

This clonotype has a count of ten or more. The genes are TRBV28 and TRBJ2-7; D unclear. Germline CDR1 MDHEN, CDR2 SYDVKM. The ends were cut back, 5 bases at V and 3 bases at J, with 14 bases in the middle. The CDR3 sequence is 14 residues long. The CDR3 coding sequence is TGTGCCAGCAGTACCCCGGACGGCAGCTACGAGCAGTACTTC. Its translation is CASSTPDGSYEQYF.

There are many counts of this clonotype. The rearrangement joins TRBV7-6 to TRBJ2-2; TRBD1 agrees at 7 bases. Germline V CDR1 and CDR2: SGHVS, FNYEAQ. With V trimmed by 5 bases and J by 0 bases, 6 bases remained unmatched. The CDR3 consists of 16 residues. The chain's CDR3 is CASSLLQGSNTGELFF. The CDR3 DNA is TGTGCCAGCAGCCTCCTACAGGGGTCGAACACCGGGGAGCTGTTTTTT.

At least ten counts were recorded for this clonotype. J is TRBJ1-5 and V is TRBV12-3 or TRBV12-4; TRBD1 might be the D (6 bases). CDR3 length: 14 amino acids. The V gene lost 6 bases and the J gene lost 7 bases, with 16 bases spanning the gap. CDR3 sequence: CASRGTGIGQPQHF. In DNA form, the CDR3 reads TGTGCCAGCAGAGGTACAGGGATTGGCCAGCCCCAGCATTTT.

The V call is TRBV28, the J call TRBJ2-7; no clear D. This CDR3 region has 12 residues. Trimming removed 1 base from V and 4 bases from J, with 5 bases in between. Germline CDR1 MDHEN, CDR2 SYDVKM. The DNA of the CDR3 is TGTGCCAGCAGTTTATTACGATACGAGCAGTACTTC. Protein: CASSLLRYEQYF. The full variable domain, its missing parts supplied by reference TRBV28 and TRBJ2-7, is DVKVTQSSRYLVKRTGEKVFLECVQDMDHENMFWYRQDPGLGLRLIYFSYDVKMKEKGDIPEGYSVSREKKERFSLILESASTNQTSMYLCASSLLRYEQYFGPGTRLTVT.

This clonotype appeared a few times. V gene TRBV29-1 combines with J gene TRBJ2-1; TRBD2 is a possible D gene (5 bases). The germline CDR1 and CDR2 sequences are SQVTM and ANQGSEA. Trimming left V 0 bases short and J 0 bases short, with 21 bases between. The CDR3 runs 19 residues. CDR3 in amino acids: CSVEDLSDLAGSSYNEQFF. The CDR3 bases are TGCAGCGTTGAAGATTTGAGTGACCTAGCCGGAAGCTCCTACAATGAGCAGTTCTTC.

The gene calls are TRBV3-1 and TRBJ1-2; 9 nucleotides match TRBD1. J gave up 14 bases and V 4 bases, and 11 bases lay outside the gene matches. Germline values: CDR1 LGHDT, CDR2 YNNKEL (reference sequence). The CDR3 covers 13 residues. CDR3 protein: CASSLGGQGNWTF. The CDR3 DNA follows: TGTGCCAGCAGCCTAGGAGGACAGGGGAATTGGACCTTC.

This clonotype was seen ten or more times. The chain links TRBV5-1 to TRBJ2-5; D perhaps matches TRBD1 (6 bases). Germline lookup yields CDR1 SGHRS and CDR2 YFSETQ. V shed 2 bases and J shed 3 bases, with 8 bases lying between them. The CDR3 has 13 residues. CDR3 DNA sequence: TGCGCCAGCAGCTTCGACAGGAAAGAGACCCAGTACTTC. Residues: CASSFDRKETQYF. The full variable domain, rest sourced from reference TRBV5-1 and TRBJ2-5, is KAGVTQTPRYLIKTRGQQVTLSCSPISGHRSVSWYQQTPGQGLQFLFEYFSETQRNKGNFPGRFSGRQFSNSRSEMNVSTLELGDSALYLCASSFDRKETQYFGPGTRLLVL.

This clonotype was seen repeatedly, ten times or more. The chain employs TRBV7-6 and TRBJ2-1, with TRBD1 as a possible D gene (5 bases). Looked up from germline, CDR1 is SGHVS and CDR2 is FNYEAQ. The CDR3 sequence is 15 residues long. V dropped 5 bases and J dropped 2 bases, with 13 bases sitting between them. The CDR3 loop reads CASSIDSQTYNEQFF. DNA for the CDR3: TGTGCCAGCAGCATCGACAGCCAAACCTACAATGAGCAGTTCTTC.

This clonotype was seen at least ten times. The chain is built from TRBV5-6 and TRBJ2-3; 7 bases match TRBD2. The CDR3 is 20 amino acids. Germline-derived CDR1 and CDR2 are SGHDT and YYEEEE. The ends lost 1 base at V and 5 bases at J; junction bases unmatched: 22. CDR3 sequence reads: CASSLRGETISHGRLDTQYF. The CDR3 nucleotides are TGTGCCAGCAGCTTGCGGGGGGAGACCATAAGCCATGGTCGTCTAGATACGCAGTATTTT.

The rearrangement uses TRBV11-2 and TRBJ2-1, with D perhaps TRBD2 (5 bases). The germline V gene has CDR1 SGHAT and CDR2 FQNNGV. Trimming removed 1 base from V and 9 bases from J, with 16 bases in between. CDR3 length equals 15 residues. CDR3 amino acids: CASSLGRLGLGEQFF. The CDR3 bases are TGTGCCAGCAGCTTAGGGCGACTTGGACTCGGTGAGCAGTTCTTC.

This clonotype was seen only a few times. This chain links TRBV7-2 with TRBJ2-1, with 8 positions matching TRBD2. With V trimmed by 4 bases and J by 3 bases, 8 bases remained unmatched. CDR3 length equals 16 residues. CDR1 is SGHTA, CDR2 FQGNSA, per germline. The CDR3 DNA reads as TGTGCCAGCAGCTCATACCGGGGGGGAATCTACAATGAGCAGTTCTTC. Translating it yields CASSSYRGGIYNEQFF.

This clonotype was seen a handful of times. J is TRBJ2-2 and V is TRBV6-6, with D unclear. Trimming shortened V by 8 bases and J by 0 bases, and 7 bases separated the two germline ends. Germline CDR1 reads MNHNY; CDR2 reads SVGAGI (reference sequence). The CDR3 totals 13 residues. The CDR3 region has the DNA TGTGCCAGCGGCGAGCCGAACACCGGGGAGCTGTTTTTT. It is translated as CASGEPNTGELFF.

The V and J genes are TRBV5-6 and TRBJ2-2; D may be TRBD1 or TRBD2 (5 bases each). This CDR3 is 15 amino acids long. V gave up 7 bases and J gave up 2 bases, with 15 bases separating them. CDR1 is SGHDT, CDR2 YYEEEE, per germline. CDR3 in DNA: TGTGCCAGCGTTCGAGGGGCCCGAAACACCGGGGAGCTGTTTTTT. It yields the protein CASVRGARNTGELFF.

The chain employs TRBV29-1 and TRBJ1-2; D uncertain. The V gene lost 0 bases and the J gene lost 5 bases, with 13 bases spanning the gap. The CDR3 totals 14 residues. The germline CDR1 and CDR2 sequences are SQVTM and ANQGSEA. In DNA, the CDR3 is TGCAGCGTTGAAGATCTCGCGGGGTTATATGGCTACACCTTC. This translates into CSVEDLAGLYGYTF.